Reported below is one T cell receptor (beta chain). The junction and the germline gene differ at one end; a read error may be behind it. This sample is part of a study of T cell changes during pregnancy in multiple sclerosis. Profiling relied on immunoSEQ multiplex PCR, and the TCRdb table lists in-frame clones only, not all of them. The top ten hold 15% to 17% of the sample, which has under 25,000 clones, roughly 80% seen once. The CDR3 consists of 12 residues. Germline lookup yields CDR1 ENHRY and CDR2 SYGVKD. The specimen comprised CD8+ T cells from peripheral blood mononuclear cells, sampled in the first trimester of pregnancy. The chain is built from TRBV10-3 and TRBJ1-1, with a possible D match to TRBD1 (5 bases). The clonotype originates from a female donor in good health, enrolled as a control in a pregnancy study. The chain's CDR3 is CAVRDRGTEAFF. DNA of the CDR3: TGTGCCGTCAGGGACCGGGGCACTGAAGCTTTCTTT.